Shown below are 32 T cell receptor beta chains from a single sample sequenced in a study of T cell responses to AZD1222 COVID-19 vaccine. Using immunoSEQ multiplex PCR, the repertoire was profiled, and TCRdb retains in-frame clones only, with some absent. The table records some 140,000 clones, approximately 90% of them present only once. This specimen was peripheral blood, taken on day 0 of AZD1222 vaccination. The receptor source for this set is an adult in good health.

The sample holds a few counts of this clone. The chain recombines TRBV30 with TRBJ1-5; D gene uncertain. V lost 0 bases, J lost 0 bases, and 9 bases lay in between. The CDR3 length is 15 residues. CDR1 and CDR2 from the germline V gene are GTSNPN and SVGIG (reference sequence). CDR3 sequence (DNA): TGTGCCTGGAGTGTAGGGCAGTATAGCAATCAGCCCCAGCATTTT. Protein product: CAWSVGQYSNQPQHF.

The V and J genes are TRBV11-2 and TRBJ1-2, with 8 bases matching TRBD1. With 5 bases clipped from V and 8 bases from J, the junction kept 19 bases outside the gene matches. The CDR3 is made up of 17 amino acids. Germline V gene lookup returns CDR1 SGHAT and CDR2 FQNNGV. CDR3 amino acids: CASSRRDRPDNPEGYTF. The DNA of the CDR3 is TGTGCCAGCAGCCGCCGGGACAGGCCGGACAATCCGGAGGGCTACACCTTC.

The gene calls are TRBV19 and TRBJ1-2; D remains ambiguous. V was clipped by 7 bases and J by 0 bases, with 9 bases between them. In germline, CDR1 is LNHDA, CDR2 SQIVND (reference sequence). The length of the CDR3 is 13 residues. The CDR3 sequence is CASKVFSNYGYTF. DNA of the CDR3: TGTGCCAGTAAGGTCTTCTCTAACTATGGCTACACCTTC.

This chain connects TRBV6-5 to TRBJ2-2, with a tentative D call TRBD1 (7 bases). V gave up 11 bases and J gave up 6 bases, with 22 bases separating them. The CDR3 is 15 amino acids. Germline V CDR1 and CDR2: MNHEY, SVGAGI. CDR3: CAARSGGKLSGELFF. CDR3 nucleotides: TGTGCCGCGCGCTCAGGGGGGAAACTATCCGGGGAGCTGTTTTTT.

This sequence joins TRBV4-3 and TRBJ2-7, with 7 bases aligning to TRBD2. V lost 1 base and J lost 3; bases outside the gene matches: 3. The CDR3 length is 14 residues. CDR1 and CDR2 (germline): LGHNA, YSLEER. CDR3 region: CASSQAPGGYEQYF. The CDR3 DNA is TGCGCCAGCAGCCAAGCCCCGGGGGGCTACGAGCAGTACTTC.

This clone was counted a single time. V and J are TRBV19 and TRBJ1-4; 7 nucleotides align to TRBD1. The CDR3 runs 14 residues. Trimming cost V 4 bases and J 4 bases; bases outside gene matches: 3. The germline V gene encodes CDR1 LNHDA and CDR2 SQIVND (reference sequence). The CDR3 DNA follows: TGTGCCAGTAGTAACGGGGACAGTAATGAAAAACTGTTTTTT. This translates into CASSNGDSNEKLFF.

CDR3 region: CASSLSGGTYEQYF. The CDR3 nucleotides read TGTGCCAGCAGTTTATCAGGGGGTACCTACGAGCAGTACTTC. This chain links TRBV27 with TRBJ2-7; D is perhaps TRBD1 (6 bases). Trimming pared 0 bases from V and 2 bases from J, leaving 8 bases between. Per germline, CDR1 MNHEY and CDR2 SMNVEV (reference sequence). The CDR3 has 14 residues.

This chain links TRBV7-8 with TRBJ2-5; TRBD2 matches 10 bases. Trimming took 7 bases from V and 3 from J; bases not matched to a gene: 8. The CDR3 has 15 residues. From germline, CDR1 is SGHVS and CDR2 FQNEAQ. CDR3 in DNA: TGTGCCAGCACCCCCCGCAGCGGGAGGGAAGAGACCCAGTACTTC. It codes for CASTPRSGREETQYF.

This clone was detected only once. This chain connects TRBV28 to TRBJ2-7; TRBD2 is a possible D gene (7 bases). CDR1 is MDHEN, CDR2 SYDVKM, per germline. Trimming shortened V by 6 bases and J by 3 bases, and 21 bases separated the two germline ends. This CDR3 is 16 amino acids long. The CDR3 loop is CASSRSWEGGLYEQYF. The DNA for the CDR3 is TGTGCCAGCAGCCGTTCTTGGGAGGGGGGTCTCTACGAGCAGTACTTC.

The CDR3 sequence is CASSLGAGLSSGNTIYF. In DNA, the CDR3 is TGTGCCAGCAGCTTGGGGGCAGGGCTTAGCTCTGGAAACACCATATATTTT. The chain recombines TRBV7-9 with TRBJ1-3, with D maybe TRBD1 (6 bases). V lost 3 bases to trimming and J lost 0 bases, with 15 bases between them. This CDR3 is 17 amino acids long. The germline CDR1 and CDR2 sequences are SEHNR and FQNEAQ (reference sequence).

The CDR3 loop is CASSITWVDQPQHF. The CDR3 DNA reads as TGTGCCAGTAGTATTACTTGGGTCGATCAGCCCCAGCATTTT. The rearrangement links TRBV19 to TRBJ1-5; no clear D gene. V was pared by 3 bases and J by 5 bases, with 11 bases between. Germline V gene data show CDR1 as LNHDA and CDR2 as SQIVND (reference sequence). The CDR3 consists of 14 residues.

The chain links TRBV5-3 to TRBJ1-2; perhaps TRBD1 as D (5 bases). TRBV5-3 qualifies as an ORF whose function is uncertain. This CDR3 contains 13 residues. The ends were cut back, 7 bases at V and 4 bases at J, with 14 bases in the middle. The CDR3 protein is CARPRVPFYGYTF. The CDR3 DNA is TGTGCCAGACCCAGGGTCCCTTTCTATGGCTACACCTTC.

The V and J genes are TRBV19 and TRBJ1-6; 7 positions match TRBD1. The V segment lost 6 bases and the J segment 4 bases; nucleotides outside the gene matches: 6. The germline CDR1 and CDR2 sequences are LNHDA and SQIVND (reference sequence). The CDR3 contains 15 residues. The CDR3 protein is CASSPGTDYNSPLHF. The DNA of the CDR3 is TGTGCCAGTAGCCCTGGGACAGATTATAATTCACCCCTCCACTTT.

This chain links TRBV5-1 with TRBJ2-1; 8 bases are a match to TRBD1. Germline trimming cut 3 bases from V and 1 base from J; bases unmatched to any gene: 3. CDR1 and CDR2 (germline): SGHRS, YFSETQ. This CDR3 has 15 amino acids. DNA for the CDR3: TGCGCCAGCAGCTCCGGACAGGGATCCTACAATGAGCAGTTCTTC. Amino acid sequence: CASSSGQGSYNEQFF.

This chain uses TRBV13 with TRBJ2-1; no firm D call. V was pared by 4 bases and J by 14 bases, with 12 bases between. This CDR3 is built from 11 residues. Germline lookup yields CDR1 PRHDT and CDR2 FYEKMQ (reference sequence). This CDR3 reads CASSSGPLEFF. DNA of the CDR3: TGTGCCAGCAGCTCTGGGCCTTTGGAGTTCTTC.

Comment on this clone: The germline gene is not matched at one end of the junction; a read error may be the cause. This CDR3 is CSAGPRDF. DNA of the CDR3: TGCAGCGCCGGTCCGAGGGACTTC. The V gene is TRBV29-1, the J gene TRBJ2-4, with D possibly matching TRBD2 (5 bases). CDR1 SQVTM and CDR2 ANQGSEA come from the germline V gene. The CDR3 loop spans 8 amino acids.

The DNA for the CDR3 is TGTGCCACCCAGCTTGGGGACAGGGGTCGAGTCTATGGCTACACCTTC. Translating it yields CATQLGDRGRVYGYTF. J is TRBJ1-2 and V is TRBV7-9; 10 nucleotides match TRBD1. The CDR3 has 16 residues. Trimming at V came to 10 bases and at J to 4 bases, leaving 15 bases not matched to a gene. Germline CDR1 and CDR2: SEHNR and FQNEAQ (reference sequence). Combining the CDR3 with reference TRBV7-9 and TRBJ1-2 gives the whole variable domain DTGVSQNPRHKITKRGQNVTFRCDPISEHNRLYWYRQTLGQGPEFLTYFQNEAQLEKSRLLSDRFSAERPKGSFSTLEIQRTEQGDSAMYLCATQLGDRGRVYGYTFGSGTRLTVV.

The CDR3 region has the DNA TGTGCCAGCAGCCACAGGCCCTCTGGAAACACCATATATTTT. Translation gives CASSHRPSGNTIYF. The chain couples TRBV7-3 to TRBJ1-3, with D possibly TRBD1 on 5 matching bases. V was shortened by 5 bases and J by 0 bases, with 8 bases between the two germline ends. Germline-derived CDR1 and CDR2 are SGHTA and FQGTGA. CDR3 size: 14 residues.

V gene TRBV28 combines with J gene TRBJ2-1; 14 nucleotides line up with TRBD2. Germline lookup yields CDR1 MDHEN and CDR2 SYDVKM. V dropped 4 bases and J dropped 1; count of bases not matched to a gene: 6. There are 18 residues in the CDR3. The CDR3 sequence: CASSSPTSGRASYNEQFF. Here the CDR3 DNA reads TGTGCCAGCAGTTCCCCGACTAGCGGGAGGGCGTCCTACAATGAGCAGTTCTTC.

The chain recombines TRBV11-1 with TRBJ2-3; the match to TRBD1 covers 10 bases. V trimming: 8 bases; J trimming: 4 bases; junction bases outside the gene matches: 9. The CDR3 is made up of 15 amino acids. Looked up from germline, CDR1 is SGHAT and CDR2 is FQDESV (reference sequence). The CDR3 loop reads CASALGTGVADTQYF. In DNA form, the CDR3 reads TGTGCCAGCGCCTTGGGGACAGGGGTGGCAGATACGCAGTATTTT.

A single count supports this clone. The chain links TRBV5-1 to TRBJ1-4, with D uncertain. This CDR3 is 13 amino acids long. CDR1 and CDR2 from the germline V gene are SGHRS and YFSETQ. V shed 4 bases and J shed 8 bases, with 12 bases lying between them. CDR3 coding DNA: TGCGCCAGCAGCCCGGAGGTGGGCGAAAAACTGTTTTTT. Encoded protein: CASSPEVGEKLFF.

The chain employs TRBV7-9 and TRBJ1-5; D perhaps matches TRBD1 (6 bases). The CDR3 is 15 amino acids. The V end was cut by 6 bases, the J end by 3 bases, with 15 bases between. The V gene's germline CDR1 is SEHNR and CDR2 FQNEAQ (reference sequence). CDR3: CASSPLQGNNQPQHF. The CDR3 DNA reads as TGTGCCAGCAGTCCTCTACAGGGTAACAATCAGCCCCAGCATTTT.

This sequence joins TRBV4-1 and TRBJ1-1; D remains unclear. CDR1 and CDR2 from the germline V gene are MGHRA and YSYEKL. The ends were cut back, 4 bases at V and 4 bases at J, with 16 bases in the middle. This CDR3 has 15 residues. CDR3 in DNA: TGCGCCAGCAGCCTCCTAGCCGGTGGATCCACTGAAGCTTTCTTT. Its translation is CASSLLAGGSTEAFF.

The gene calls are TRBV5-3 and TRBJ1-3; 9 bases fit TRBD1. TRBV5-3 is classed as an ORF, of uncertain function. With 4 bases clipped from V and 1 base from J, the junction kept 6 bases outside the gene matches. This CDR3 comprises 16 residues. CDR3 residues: CARSNRDRVSGNTIYF. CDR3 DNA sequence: TGTGCCAGAAGCAACCGGGACAGGGTGTCTGGAAACACCATATATTTT.

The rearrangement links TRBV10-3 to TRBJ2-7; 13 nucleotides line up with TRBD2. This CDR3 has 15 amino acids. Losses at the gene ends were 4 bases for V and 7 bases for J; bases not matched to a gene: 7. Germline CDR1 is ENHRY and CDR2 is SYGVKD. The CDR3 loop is CAISGRTSGSREQYF. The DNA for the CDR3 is TGTGCCATCAGTGGTCGGACTAGCGGGAGTAGGGAGCAGTACTTC.

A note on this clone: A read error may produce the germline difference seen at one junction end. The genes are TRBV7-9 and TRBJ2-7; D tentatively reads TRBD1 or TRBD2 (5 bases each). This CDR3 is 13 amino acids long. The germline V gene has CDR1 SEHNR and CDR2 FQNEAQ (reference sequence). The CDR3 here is CASSPGDPSRGHF. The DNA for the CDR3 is TGTGCCAGCAGCCCCGGGGACCCATCACGCGGTCACTTC.

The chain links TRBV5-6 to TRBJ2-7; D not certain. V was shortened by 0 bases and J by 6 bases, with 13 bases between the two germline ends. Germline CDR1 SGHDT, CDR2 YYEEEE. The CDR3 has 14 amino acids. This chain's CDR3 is CASSLEAGSSEQYF. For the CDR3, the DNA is TGTGCCAGCAGCTTGGAAGCAGGAAGCTCCGAGCAGTACTTC.

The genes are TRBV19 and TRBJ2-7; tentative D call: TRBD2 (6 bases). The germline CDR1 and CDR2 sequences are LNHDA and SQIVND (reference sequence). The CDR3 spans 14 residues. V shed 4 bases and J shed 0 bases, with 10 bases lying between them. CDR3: CASSSSGSSYEQYF. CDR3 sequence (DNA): TGTGCCAGTAGTAGTAGCGGAAGCTCCTACGAGCAGTACTTC.

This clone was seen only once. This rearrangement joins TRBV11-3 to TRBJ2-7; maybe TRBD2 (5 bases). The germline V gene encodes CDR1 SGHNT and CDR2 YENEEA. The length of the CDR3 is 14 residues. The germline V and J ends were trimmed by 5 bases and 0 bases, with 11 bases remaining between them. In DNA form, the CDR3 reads TGTGCCAGCAGCGCGCGAGGGAGCTCCTACGAGCAGTACTTC. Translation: CASSARGSSYEQYF.

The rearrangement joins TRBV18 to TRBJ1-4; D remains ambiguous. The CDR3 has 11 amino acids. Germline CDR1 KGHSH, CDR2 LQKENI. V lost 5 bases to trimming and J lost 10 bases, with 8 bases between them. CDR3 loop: CASSEKAKLFF. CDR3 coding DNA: TGTGCCAGCTCAGAGAAGGCAAAACTGTTTTTT.

CDR3 sequence reads: CASSFTGQGYYEQYF. The CDR3 nucleotides read TGTGCCAGTAGTTTCACCGGACAGGGCTACTACGAGCAGTACTTC. V gene TRBV19 combines with J gene TRBJ2-7; the match to TRBD1 covers 8 bases. The CDR3 contains 15 residues. The ends lost 5 bases at V and 3 bases at J; junction bases unmatched: 9. Germline loops: CDR1 LNHDA, CDR2 SQIVND (reference sequence). Based on the CDR3 plus reference TRBV19 and TRBJ2-7, the full variable domain is DGGITQSPKYLFRKEGQNVTLSCEQNLNHDAMYWYRQDPGQGLRLIYYSQIVNDFQKGDIAEGYSVSREKKESFPLTVTSAQKNPTAFYLCASSFTGQGYYEQYFGPGTRLTVT.

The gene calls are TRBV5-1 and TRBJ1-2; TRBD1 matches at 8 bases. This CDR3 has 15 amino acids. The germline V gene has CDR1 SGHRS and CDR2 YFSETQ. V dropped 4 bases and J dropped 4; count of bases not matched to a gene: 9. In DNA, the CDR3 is TGCGCCAGCAGCCCCGGACAGGGAAATGTCTATGGCTACACCTTC. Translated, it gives CASSPGQGNVYGYTF.